The 21 T cell receptor beta chains below all came from one sample that was sequenced in a study of cytomegalovirus exposure and HLA in healthy donors. This PCR relied on a set of 60 Vbeta primers and 13 Jbeta primers. The assay was immunoSEQ multiplex PCR, and TCRdb's table has in-frame clones only and misses some. The profile covers over 150,000 clones, with 75% to 90% appearing a single time and 1% taken by the ten largest. Sequencing was carried out using PBMCs. These receptors came from a boy under 10 years old in good health and CMV-seronegative.

This chain links TRBV4-1 with TRBJ1-1; 9 bases line up with TRBD1. Trimming removed 2 bases from V and 5 bases from J; junction bases left unmatched: 3. The CDR3 consists of 14 residues. Germline CDR1 reads MGHRA; CDR2 reads YSYEKL. Here the CDR3 reads CASSQTGTGTEAFF. The CDR3 bases are TGCGCCAGCAGCCAAACCGGGACAGGGACTGAAGCTTTCTTT.

This chain uses TRBV18 with TRBJ2-3; possibly TRBD2 for D (6 bases). The CDR3 runs to 14 residues. Germline lookup yields CDR1 KGHSH and CDR2 LQKENI. The ends were cut back, 1 base at V and 4 bases at J, with 9 bases in the middle. CDR3 nucleotides: TGTGCCAGCTCACCACTCGGGGGTGCAGATACGCAGTATTTT. Amino acid sequence: CASSPLGGADTQYF.

The V gene is TRBV27, the J gene TRBJ2-6; D is perhaps TRBD2 (6 bases). Germline V gene sequence: CDR1 MNHEY, CDR2 SMNVEV (reference sequence). This CDR3 has 16 amino acids. The V and J ends lost 6 bases and 4 bases respectively, with 16 bases between them. The CDR3 region is CASSAGFSSGANVLTF. CDR3 nucleotides: TGTGCCAGCAGCGCGGGATTCTCCTCCGGGGCCAACGTCCTGACTTTC.

V usage is TRBV15 and J usage is TRBJ1-1; 7 nucleotides align to TRBD1. Trimming took 0 bases from V and 4 from J; bases not matched to a gene: 8. This CDR3 spans 16 amino acids. CDR1 and CDR2 (germline): LNHNV, YYDKDF (reference sequence). In DNA, the CDR3 is TGTGCCACCAGCAGAGACGCCACAGGGGTGGGCACTGAAGCTTTCTTT. It specifies CATSRDATGVGTEAFF. Full variable domain (remainder filled in from reference TRBV15 and TRBJ1-1): DAMVIQNPRYQVTQFGKPVTLSCSQTLNHNVMYWYQQKSSQAPKLLFHYYDKDFNNEADTPDNFQSRRPNTSFCFLDIRSPGLGDTAMYLCATSRDATGVGTEAFFGQGTRLTVV.

The chain recombines TRBV11-2 with TRBJ1-2; TRBD1 matches at 7 bases. Germline V CDR1 and CDR2: SGHAT, FQNNGV. There are 16 residues in the CDR3. V lost 7 bases, J lost 2 bases, and 13 bases stayed unmatched. The CDR3 loop is CASISVGGQPNYGYTF. DNA for the CDR3: TGTGCCAGCATCTCTGTCGGGGGACAGCCCAACTATGGCTACACCTTC. The full variable domain, in which reference TRBV11-2 and TRBJ1-2 provide the parts outside the CDR3, is EAGVAQSPRYKIIEKRQSVAFWCNPISGHATLYWYQQILGQGPKLLIQFQNNGVVDDSQLPKDRFSAERLKGVDSTLKIQPAKLEDSAVYLCASISVGGQPNYGYTFGSGTRLTVV.

The chain couples TRBV5-4 to TRBJ2-1; the match to TRBD2 covers 13 bases. Germline values: CDR1 SGHNT, CDR2 YYREEE (reference sequence). The V segment lost 4 bases and the J segment 5 bases; nucleotides outside the gene matches: 15. CDR3 length: 19 amino acids. The CDR3 region is CASSILVAKGLAGNNEQFF. The CDR3, as DNA: TGTGCCAGCAGCATACTCGTCGCTAAGGGACTAGCGGGGAACAATGAGCAGTTCTTC.

The genes are TRBV27 and TRBJ2-3, with TRBD1 matching over 9 bases. Germline V gene sequence: CDR1 MNHEY, CDR2 SMNVEV (reference sequence). There are 15 residues in the CDR3. V lost 9 bases, J lost 3 bases, and 10 bases stayed unmatched. This CDR3 reads CASSSRDRETDTQYF. CDR3 DNA: TGTGCCAGTTCCTCCAGGGACAGGGAGACAGATACGCAGTATTTT.

The chain has TRBV6-1 and TRBJ2-5; no clear D. The CDR3 totals 11 residues. Per germline, CDR1 MNHNS and CDR2 SASEGT. Trimming pared 4 bases from V and 5 bases from J, leaving 5 bases between. The CDR3 nucleotides read TGTGCCAGCAGTGTGCGTGAGACCCAGTACTTC. The encoded protein is CASSVRETQYF.

This chain connects TRBV9 to TRBJ2-7; 9 nucleotides line up with TRBD2. V lost 0 bases, J lost 6 bases, and 4 bases stayed unmatched. In germline, CDR1 is SGDLS, CDR2 YYNGEE. The CDR3 length is 14 residues. The CDR3 spells CASSVGAGGPEQYF. For the CDR3, the DNA is TGTGCCAGCAGCGTAGGGGCGGGAGGGCCCGAGCAGTACTTC.

CDR3 in amino acids: CSTLGTEQFF. In DNA, the CDR3 is TGCAGCACCCTCGGGACAGAGCAGTTCTTC. The rearrangement uses TRBV29-1 and TRBJ2-1; possibly TRBD1 for D (6 bases). This CDR3 contains 10 residues. Deletions cut 8 bases from V and 10 bases from J, with 12 bases between. Germline values: CDR1 SQVTM, CDR2 ANQGSEA.

This clone was counted once. This sequence joins TRBV10-2 and TRBJ2-2, with 7 positions matching TRBD2. Germline assignment: CDR1 WSHSY and CDR2 SAAADI. With 5 bases clipped from V and 4 bases from J, the junction kept 7 bases outside the gene matches. The CDR3 extends over 15 amino acids. The CDR3 DNA follows: TGCGCCAGCAGTCACCGGAGGGAGGGCACCGGGGAGCTGTTTTTT. Protein: CASSHRREGTGELFF.

The chain uses TRBV5-1 and TRBJ1-2; TRBD1 matches at 8 bases. V lost 4 bases and J lost 2; bases outside the gene matches: 13. Germline CDR1 is SGHRS and CDR2 is YFSETQ. The CDR3 spans 17 residues. Written as DNA, the CDR3 is TGCGCCAGCAGCCCAGAAGGACAGGGAGGGAGGAACTATGGCTACACCTTC. It encodes CASSPEGQGGRNYGYTF.

This chain uses TRBV11-3 with TRBJ2-1; tentatively, D is TRBD1 (5 bases). Germline CDR1 and CDR2: SGHNT and YENEEA. The ends were cut back, 0 bases at V and 4 bases at J, with 10 bases in the middle. This CDR3 comprises 15 residues. CDR3 coding DNA: TGTGCCAGCAGCTTAGAGGGGCAGGCTTACAATGAGCAGTTCTTC. Protein: CASSLEGQAYNEQFF.

This chain connects TRBV6-1 to TRBJ1-6, with D perhaps TRBD1 (5 bases). The length of the CDR3 is 15 residues. Per germline, CDR1 MNHNS and CDR2 SASEGT. Trimming removed 2 bases from V and 8 bases from J, with 13 bases in between. The CDR3, as DNA: TGTGCCAGCAGTGAAAACGGCCCAGGGCATTCACCCCTCCACTTT. Its protein is CASSENGPGHSPLHF.

V is TRBV5-1 and J is TRBJ2-7, with 12 positions matching TRBD2. Germline CDR1 reads SGHRS; CDR2 reads YFSETQ. The CDR3 has 16 residues. Losses at the gene ends were 4 bases for V and 4 bases for J; bases not matched to a gene: 9. The CDR3 region is CASSGTTSGSIYEQYF. CDR3 DNA: TGCGCCAGCAGCGGTACGACTAGCGGGAGTATTTACGAGCAGTACTTC.

The rearrangement links TRBV4-2 to TRBJ2-7; weak D call: TRBD2 (7 bases). Germline CDR1 LGHNA, CDR2 YNFKEQ. Trimming shortened V by 0 bases and J by 2 bases, and 11 bases separated the two germline ends. The CDR3 consists of 15 residues. The CDR3 sequence: CASSQDWEGAYEQYF. CDR3 in DNA: TGTGCCAGCAGCCAAGATTGGGAGGGGGCCTACGAGCAGTACTTC.

The chain is built from TRBV2 and TRBJ1-3; the D is unclear. Germline assignment: CDR1 SNHLY and CDR2 FYNNEI. The CDR3 contains 15 residues. V was cut by 2 bases and J by 0 bases, with 8 bases left in between. CDR3 region: CASSEQAVSGNTIYF. CDR3 coding DNA: TGTGCCAGCAGTGAACAGGCCGTCTCTGGAAACACCATATATTTT.

This CDR3 reads CAISDPGQGNGYTF. CDR3 DNA: TGTGCCATCAGTGACCCGGGACAGGGGAATGGCTACACCTTC. This rearrangement joins TRBV10-3 to TRBJ1-2; 10 nucleotides align to TRBD1. Germline CDR1 reads ENHRY; CDR2 reads SYGVKD. This CDR3 contains 14 residues. Germline trimming cut 3 bases from V and 6 bases from J; bases unmatched to any gene: 4.

The chain links TRBV6-1 to TRBJ1-4, with a tentative D call TRBD1 (6 bases). V was cut by 3 bases and J by 2 bases, with 16 bases left in between. The CDR3 sequence is 17 residues long. Germline values: CDR1 MNHNS, CDR2 SASEGT. CDR3 protein: CASSEEVDRFTNEKLFF. The CDR3 DNA follows: TGTGCCAGCAGTGAGGAAGTCGACAGGTTCACTAATGAAAAACTGTTTTTT.

This chain connects TRBV5-4 to TRBJ1-4; 7 bases fit TRBD1. CDR1 is SGHNT, CDR2 YYREEE, per germline (reference sequence). This CDR3 comprises 14 residues. The V and J ends lost 7 bases and 3 bases, in that order; junction bases with no gene match: 6. CDR3 in amino acids: CASGRDSPNEKLFF. CDR3 coding DNA: TGTGCCAGCGGCCGGGACAGCCCTAATGAAAAACTGTTTTTT.

There are a few counts of this clone. The chain uses TRBV5-1 and TRBJ1-4, with D maybe TRBD1 (5 bases). The CDR3 consists of 14 residues. V lost 4 bases, J lost 5 bases, and 12 bases lay in between. The germline V gene encodes CDR1 SGHRS and CDR2 YFSETQ. The CDR3 sequence: CASSPGHGNEKLFF. CDR3 bases: TGCGCCAGCAGCCCAGGACACGGGAATGAAAAACTGTTTTTT.